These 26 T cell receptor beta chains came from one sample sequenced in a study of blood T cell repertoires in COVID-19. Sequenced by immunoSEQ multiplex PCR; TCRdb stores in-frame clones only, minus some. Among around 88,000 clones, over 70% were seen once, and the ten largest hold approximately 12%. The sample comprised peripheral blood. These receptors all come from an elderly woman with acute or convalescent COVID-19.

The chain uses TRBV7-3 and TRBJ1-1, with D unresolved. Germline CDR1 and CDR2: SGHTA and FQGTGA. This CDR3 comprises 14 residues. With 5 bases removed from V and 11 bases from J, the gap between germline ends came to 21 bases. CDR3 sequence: CASSLHNQGAQAFF. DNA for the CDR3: TGTGCCAGCAGCCTACACAATCAAGGAGCCCAGGCTTTCTTT.

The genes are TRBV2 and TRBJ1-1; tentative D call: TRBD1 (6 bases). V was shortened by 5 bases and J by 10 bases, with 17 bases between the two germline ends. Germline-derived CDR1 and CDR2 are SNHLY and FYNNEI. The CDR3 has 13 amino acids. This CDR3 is CASSSTQGSGAFF. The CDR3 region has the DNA TGTGCCAGCAGTTCGACACAGGGTTCGGGAGCTTTCTTT.

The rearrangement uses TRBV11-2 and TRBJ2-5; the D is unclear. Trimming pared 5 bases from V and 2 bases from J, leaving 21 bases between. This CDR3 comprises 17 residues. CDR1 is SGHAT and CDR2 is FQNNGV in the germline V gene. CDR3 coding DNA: TGTGCCAGCAGCCTCACTAATCTACGGTTCGGGCAAGAGACCCAGTACTTC. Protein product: CASSLTNLRFGQETQYF.

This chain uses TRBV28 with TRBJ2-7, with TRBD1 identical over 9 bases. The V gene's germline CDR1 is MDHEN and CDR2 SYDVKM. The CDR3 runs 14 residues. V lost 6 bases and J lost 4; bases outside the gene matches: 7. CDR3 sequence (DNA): TGTGCCAGCAGATCGGGACAGGGTCCATACGAGCAGTACGTC. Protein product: CASRSGQGPYEQYV.

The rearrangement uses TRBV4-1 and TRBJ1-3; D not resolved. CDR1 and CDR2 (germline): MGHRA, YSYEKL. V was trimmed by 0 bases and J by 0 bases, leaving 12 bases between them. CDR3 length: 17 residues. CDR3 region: CASSQELQKNSGNTIYF. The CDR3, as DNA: TGCGCCAGCAGCCAAGAGCTTCAGAAGAACTCTGGAAACACCATATATTTT.

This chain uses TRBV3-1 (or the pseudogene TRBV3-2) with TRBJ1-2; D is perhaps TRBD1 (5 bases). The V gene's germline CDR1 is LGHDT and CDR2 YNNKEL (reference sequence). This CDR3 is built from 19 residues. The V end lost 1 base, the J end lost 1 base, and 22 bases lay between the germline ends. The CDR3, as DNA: TGTGCCAGCAGCCAAGGGTTCCGGGGGACCCGATTTAATAACTATGGCTACACCTTC. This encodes CASSQGFRGTRFNNYGYTF.

CDR3 nucleotides: TGTGCCAGCAGCTCCCCCCCGGGACAGGGGGCAAATGAAAAACTGTTTTTT. It codes for CASSSPPGQGANEKLFF. The chain links TRBV11-2 to TRBJ1-4, with 12 bases lining up with TRBD1. Germline V gene data show CDR1 as SGHAT and CDR2 as FQNNGV. The CDR3 has 17 residues. V shed 4 bases, J shed 5 bases, and the junction held 8 bases outside the gene matches.

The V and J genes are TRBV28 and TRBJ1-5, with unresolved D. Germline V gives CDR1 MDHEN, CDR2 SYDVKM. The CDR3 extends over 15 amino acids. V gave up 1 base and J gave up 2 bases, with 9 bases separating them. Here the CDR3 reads CASSLYTAGNQPQHF. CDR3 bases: TGTGCCAGCAGTTTATACACGGCGGGCAATCAGCCCCAGCATTTT.

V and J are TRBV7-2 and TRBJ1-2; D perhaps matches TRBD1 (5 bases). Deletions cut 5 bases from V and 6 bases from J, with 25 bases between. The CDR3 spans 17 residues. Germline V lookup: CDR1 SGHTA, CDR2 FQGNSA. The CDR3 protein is CASSLQAGNPSPNGYTF. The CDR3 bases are TGTGCCAGCAGCCTACAAGCAGGGAATCCTTCACCGAATGGCTACACCTTC.

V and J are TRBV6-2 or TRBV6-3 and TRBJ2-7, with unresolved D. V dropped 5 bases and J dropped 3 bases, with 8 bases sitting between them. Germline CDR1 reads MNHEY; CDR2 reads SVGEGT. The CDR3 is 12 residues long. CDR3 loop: CASSPQNYEQYF. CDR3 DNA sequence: TGTGCCAGCAGTCCCCAAAACTACGAGCAGTACTTC.

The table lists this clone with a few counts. The CDR3 DNA follows: TGTGCCAGCAGCTTAGTCCCAGCGGGGGGGAGTCAGAATGAGCAGTTCTTC. Translated, it gives CASSLVPAGGSQNEQFF. The chain couples TRBV7-9 to TRBJ2-1; 10 positions match TRBD2. The CDR3 totals 17 residues. J lost 7 bases, V lost 1 base, and 10 bases had no gene match. Germline V gene lookup returns CDR1 SEHNR and CDR2 FQNEAQ (reference sequence). Together with reference TRBV7-9 and TRBJ2-1, the CDR3 gives the full variable domain: DTGVSQNPRHKITKRGQNVTFRCDPISEHNRLYWYRQTLGQGPEFLTYFQNEAQLEKSRLLSDRFSAERPKGSFSTLEIQRTEQGDSAMYLCASSLVPAGGSQNEQFFGPGTRLTVL.

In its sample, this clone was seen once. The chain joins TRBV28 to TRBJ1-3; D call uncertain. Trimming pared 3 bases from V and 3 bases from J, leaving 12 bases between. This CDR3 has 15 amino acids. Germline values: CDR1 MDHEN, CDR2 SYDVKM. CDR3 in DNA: TGTGCCAGCAGTTTCGGACGGAGGATTGGAAACACCATATATTTT. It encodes CASSFGRRIGNTIYF.

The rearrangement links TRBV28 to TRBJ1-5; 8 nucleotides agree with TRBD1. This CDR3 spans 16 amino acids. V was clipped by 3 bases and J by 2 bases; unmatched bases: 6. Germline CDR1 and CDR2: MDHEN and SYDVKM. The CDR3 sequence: CASSFGDRGRNQPQHF. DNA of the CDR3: TGTGCCAGCAGTTTTGGAGACAGGGGTCGCAATCAGCCCCAGCATTTT.

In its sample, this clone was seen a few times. The CDR3 loop is CASSSRGGGSYQETQYF. As DNA, the CDR3 is TGTGCCAGCTCAAGTCGAGGAGGCGGCAGCTACCAAGAGACCCAGTACTTC. This chain uses TRBV18 with TRBJ2-5; TRBD2 might be the D (5 bases). Germline lookup yields CDR1 KGHSH and CDR2 LQKENI. Between the trimmed V and J ends, which lost 5 bases and 0 bases, there was a span of 19 bases. The CDR3 has 17 amino acids. The full variable domain, completed using reference TRBV18 and TRBJ2-5, is NAGVMQNPRHLVRRRGQEARLRCSPMKGHSHVYWYRQLPEEGLKFMVYLQKENIIDESGMPKERFSAEFPKEGPSILRIQQVVRGDSAAYFCASSSRGGGSYQETQYFGPGTRLLVL.

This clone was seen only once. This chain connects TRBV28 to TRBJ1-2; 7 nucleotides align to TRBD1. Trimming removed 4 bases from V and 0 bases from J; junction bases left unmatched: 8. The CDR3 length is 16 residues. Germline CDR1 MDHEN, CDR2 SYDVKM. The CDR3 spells CASSSGQVKTNYGYTF. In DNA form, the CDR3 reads TGTGCCAGCAGTTCTGGACAGGTGAAGACTAACTATGGCTACACCTTC.

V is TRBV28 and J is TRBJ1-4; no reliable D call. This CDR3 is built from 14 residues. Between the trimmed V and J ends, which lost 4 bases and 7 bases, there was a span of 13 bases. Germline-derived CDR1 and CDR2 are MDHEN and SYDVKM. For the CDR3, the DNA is TGTGCCAGCAGTTCCACCGGGAGAGGTGAAAAACTGTTTTTT. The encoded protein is CASSSTGRGEKLFF.

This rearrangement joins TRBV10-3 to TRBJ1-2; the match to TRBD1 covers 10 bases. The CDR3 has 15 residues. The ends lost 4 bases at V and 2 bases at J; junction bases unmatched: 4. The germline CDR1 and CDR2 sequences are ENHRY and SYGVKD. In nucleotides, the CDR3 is TGTGCCATCAGTGGGGGACAGGGGCAGAACTATGGCTACACCTTC. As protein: CAISGGQGQNYGYTF.

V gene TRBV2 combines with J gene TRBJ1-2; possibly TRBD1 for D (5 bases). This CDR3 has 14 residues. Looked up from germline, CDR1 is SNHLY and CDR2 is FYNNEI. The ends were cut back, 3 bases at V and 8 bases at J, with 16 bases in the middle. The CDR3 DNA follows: TGTGCCAGCAGTGATCTTGGGGGGGTTAACGGCTACACCTTC. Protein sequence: CASSDLGGVNGYTF.

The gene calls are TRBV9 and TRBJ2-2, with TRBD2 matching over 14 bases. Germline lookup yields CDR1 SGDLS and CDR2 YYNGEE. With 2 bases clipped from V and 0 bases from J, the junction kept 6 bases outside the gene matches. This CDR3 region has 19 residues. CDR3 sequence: CASSVHAGLAGANTGELFF. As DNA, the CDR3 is TGTGCCAGCAGCGTCCACGCGGGACTAGCGGGAGCGAACACCGGGGAGCTGTTTTTT.

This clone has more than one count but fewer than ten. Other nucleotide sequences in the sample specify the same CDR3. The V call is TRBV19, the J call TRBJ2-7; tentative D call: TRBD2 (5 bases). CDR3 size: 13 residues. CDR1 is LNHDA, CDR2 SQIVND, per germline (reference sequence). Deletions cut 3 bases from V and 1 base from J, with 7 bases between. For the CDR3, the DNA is TGTGCCAGTAGTATTGGACTTTCCTACGAGCAGTACTTC. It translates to CASSIGLSYEQYF. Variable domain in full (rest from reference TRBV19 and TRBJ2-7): DGGITQSPKYLFRKEGQNVTLSCEQNLNHDAMYWYRQDPGQGLRLIYYSQIVNDFQKGDIAEGYSVSREKKESFPLTVTSAQKNPTAFYLCASSIGLSYEQYFGPGTRLTVT.

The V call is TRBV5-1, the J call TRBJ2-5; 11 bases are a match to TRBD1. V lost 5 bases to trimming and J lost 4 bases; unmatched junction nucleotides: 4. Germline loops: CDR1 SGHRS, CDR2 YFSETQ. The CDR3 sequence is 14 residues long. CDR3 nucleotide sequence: TGCGCCAGCAGATCCGGGACAGGGGGAGAGACCCAGTACTTC. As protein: CASRSGTGGETQYF.

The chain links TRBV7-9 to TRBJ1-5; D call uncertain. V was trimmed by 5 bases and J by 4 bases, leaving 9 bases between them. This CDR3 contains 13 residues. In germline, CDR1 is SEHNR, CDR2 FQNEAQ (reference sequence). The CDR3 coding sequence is TGTGCCAGCAGCGGGGAGGTGAATCAGCCCCAGCATTTT. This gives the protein CASSGEVNQPQHF.

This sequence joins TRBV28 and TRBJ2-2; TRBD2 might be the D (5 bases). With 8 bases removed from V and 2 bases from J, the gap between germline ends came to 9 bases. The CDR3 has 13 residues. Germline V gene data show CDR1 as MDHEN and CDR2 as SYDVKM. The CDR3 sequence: CASLDLNTGELFF. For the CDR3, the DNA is TGTGCCAGCCTGGACTTAAACACCGGGGAGCTGTTTTTT.

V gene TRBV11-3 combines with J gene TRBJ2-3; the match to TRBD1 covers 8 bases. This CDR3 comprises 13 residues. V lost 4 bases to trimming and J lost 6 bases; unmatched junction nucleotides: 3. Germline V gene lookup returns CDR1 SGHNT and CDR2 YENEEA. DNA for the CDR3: TGTGCCAGCAGCTGGACAGGGTCGGATACGCAGTATTTT. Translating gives CASSWTGSDTQYF.

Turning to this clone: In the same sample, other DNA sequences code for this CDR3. CDR3 amino acids: CASSLGGSGNTIYF. The CDR3 DNA reads TGTGCCAGCAGCTTAGGAGGTTCTGGAAACACCATATATTTT. The chain joins TRBV7-2 to TRBJ1-3, with D hard to call. The germline V gene has CDR1 SGHTA and CDR2 FQGNSA. This CDR3 comprises 14 residues. Trimming left V 1 base short and J 1 base short, with 5 bases between.

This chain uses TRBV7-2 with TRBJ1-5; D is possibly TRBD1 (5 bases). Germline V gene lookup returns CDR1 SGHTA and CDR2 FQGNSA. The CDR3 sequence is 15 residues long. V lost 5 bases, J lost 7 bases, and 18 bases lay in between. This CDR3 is CASSPNMGSGQPQHF. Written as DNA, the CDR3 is TGTGCCAGCAGCCCAAATATGGGATCAGGGCAGCCCCAGCATTTT.